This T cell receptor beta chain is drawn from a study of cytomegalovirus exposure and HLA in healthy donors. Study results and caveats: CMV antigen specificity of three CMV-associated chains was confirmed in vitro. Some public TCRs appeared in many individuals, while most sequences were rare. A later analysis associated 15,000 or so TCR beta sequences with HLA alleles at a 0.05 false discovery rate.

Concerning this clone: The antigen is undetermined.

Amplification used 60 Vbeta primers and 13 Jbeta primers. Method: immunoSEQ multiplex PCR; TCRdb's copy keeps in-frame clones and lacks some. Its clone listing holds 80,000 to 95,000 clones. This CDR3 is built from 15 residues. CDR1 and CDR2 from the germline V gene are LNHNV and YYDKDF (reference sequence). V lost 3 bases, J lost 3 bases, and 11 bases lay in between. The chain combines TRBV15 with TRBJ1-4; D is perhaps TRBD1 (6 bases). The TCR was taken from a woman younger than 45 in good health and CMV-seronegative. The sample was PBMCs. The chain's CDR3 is CATSSTGSANEKLFF. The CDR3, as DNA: TGTGCCACCAGCAGCACAGGGTCCGCTAATGAAAAACTGTTTTTT.